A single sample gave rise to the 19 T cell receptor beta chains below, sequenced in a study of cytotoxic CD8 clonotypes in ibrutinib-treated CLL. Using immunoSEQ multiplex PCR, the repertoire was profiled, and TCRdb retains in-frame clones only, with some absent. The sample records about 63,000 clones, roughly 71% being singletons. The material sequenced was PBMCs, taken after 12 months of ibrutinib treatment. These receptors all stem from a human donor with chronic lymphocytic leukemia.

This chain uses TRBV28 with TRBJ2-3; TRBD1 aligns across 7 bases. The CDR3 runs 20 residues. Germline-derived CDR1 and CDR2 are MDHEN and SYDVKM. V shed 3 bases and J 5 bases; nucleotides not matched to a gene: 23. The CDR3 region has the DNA TGTGCCAGCAGTTTCCCTGAGTCCTGGGAGCGAGGGGGCGAAGAAGATACGCAGTATTTT. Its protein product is CASSFPESWERGGEEDTQYF.

The CDR3 DNA reads as TGTGCCAGCAGCGATAACTATGGCTACACCTTC. Translating it yields CASSDNYGYTF. The rearrangement links TRBV2 to TRBJ1-2, with unresolved D. Trimming left V 6 bases short and J 1 base short, with 3 bases between. The CDR3 covers 11 residues. The germline gives CDR1 SNHLY, CDR2 FYNNEI.

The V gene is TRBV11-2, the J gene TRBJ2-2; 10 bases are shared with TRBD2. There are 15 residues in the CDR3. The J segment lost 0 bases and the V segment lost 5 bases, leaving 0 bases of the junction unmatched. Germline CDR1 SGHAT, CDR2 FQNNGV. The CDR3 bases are TGTGCCAGCAGCGGGACTAGCGCGAACACCGGGGAGCTGTTTTTT. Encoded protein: CASSGTSANTGELFF.

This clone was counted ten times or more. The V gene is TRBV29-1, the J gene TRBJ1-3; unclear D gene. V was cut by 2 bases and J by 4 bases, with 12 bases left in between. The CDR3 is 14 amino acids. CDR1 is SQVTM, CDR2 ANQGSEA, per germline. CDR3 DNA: TGCAGCGTTGAACCCACAAAGGGCGGAAACACCATATATTTT. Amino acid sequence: CSVEPTKGGNTIYF.

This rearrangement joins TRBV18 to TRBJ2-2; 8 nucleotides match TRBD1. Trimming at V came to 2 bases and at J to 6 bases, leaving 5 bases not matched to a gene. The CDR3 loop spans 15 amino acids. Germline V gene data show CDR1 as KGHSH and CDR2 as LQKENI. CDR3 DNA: TGTGCCAGCTCACCAAAGACAGGGGCGTCCGGGGAGCTGTTTTTT. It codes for CASSPKTGASGELFF.

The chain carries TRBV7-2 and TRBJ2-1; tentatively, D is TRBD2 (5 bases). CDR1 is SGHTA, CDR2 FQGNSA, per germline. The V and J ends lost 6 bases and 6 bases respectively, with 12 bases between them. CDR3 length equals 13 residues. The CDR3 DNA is TGTGCCAGCAGTCCCACTAGTCTCAATGAGCAGTTCTTC. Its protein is CASSPTSLNEQFF.

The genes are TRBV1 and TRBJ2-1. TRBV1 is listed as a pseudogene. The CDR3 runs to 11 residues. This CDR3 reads CTGVPPNEQFF. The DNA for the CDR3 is TGCACCGGGGTCCCCCCCAATGAGCAGTTCTTC.

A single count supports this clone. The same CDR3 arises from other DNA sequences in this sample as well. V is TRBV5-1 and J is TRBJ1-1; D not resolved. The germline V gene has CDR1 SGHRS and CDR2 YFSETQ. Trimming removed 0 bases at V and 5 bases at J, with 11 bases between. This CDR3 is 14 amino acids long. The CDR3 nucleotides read TGCGCCAGCAGCTTGGCTGGGCTGAGGACTGAAGCTTTCTTT. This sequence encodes CASSLAGLRTEAFF.

This CDR3 reads CASSDGGAGGLAKNIQYF. The CDR3 nucleotides read TGTGCCAGCAGTGATGGGGGCGCGGGGGGTCTAGCCAAAAACATTCAGTACTTC. J is TRBJ2-4 and V is TRBV6-1; 8 positions match TRBD2. The V and J ends lost 3 bases and 0 bases, in that order; junction bases with no gene match: 10. CDR1 and CDR2 (germline): MNHNS, SASEGT. There are 18 residues in the CDR3.

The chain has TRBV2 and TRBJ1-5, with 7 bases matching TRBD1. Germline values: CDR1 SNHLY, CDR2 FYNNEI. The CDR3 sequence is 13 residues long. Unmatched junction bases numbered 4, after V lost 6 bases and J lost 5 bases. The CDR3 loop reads CASRQGVYQPQHF. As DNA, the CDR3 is TGTGCCAGCAGGCAGGGGGTCTATCAGCCCCAGCATTTT.

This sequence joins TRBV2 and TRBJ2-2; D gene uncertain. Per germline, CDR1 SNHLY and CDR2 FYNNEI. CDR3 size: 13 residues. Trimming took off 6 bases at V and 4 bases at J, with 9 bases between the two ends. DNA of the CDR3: TGTGCCAGCAGGGGCTGGATCACCGGGGAGCTGTTTTTT. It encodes CASRGWITGELFF.

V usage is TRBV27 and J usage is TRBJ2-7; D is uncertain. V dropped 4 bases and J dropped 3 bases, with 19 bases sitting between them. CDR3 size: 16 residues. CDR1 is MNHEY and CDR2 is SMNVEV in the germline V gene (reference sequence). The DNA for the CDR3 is TGTGCCAGCAGTTCCGGAATGGGATCGCCAAGCTACGAGCAGTACTTC. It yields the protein CASSSGMGSPSYEQYF.

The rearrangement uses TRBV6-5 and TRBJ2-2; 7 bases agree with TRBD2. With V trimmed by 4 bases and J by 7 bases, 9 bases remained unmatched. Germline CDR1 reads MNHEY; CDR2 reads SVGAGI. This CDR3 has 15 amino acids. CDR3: CASSSWREHDGELFF. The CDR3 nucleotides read TGTGCCAGCAGTTCCTGGCGGGAGCATGACGGGGAGCTGTTTTTT.

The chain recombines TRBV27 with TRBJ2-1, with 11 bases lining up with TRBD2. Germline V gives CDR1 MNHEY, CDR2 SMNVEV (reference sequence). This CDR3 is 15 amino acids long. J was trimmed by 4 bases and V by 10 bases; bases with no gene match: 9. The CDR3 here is CATHAGLAVYNEQFF. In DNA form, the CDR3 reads TGTGCCACTCACGCGGGACTAGCGGTATACAATGAGCAGTTCTTC.

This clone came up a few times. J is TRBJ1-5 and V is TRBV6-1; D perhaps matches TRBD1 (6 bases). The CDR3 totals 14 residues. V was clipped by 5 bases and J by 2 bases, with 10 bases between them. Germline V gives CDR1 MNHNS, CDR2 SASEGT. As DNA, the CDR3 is TGTGCCAGCAGTATAGGGGGTGGCAATCAGCCCCAGCATTTT. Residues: CASSIGGGNQPQHF.

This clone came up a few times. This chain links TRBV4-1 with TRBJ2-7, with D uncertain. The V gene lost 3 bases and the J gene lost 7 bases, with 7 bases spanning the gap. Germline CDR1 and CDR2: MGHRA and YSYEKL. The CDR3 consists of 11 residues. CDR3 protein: CASSQLGEQYF. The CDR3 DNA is TGCGCCAGCAGCCAGCTGGGGGAGCAGTACTTC.

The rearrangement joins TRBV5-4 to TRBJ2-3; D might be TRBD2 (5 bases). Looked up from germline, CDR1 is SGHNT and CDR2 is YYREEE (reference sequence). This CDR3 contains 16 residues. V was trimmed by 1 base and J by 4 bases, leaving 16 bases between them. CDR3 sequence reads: CASSLTVPGSPDTQYF. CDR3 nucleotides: TGTGCCAGCAGCTTGACGGTTCCGGGATCCCCAGATACGCAGTATTTT.

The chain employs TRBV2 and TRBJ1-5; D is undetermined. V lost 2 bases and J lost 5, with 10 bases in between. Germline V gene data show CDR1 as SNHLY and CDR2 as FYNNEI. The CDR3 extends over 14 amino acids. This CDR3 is CASSEISGDQPQHF. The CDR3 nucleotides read TGTGCCAGCAGTGAAATCTCCGGAGATCAGCCCCAGCATTTT.

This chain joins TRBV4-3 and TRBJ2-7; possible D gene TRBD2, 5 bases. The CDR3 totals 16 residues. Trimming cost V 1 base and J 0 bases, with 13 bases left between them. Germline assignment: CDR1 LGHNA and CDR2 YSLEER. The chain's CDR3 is CASSQGAEDSSYEQYF. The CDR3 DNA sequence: TGCGCCAGCAGCCAAGGGGCGGAGGACTCCTCCTACGAGCAGTACTTC.